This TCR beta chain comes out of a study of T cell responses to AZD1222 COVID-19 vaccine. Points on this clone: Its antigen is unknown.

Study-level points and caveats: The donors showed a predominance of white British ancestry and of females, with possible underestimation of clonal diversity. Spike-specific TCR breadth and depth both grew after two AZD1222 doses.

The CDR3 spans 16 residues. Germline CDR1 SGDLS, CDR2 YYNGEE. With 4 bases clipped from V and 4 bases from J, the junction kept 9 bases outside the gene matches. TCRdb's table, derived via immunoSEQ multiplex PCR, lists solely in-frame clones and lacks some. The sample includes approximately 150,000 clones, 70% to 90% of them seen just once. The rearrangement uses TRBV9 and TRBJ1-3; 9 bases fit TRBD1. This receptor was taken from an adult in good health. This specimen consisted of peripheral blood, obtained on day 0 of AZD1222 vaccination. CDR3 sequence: CASSPHRTGAGNTIYF. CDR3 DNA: TGTGCCAGCAGCCCTCATCGGACAGGGGCAGGAAACACCATATATTTT.